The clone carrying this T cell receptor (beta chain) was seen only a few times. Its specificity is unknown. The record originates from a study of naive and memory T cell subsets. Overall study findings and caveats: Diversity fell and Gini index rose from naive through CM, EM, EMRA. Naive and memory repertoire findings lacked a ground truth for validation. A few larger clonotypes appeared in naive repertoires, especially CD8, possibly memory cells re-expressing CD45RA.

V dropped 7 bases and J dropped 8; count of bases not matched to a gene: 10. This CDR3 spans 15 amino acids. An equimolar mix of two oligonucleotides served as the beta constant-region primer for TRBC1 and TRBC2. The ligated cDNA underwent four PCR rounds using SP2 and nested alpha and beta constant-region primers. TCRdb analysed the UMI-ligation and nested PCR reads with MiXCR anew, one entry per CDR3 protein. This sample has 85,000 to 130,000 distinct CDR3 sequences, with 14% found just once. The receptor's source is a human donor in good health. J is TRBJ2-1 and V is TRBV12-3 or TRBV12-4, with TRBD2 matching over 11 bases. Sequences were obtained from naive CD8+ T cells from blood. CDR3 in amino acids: CASTGTSGGGDEQFF. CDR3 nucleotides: TGTGCCAGCACCGGGACTAGCGGAGGGGGGGATGAGCAGTTCTTC.